Below, one T cell receptor beta chain is given with its context. The junction and the germline gene differ at one end; a read error may be behind it. The sample is drawn from a study of blood T cell repertoires in COVID-19. Study information: The samples span acute and convalescent COVID-19 from the United States, Italy and Spain. Sources were T cells, B-cell-depleted T cells, or PBMCs; the material itself was cDNA or gDNA.

The CDR3 loop spans 11 amino acids. Germline-derived CDR1 and CDR2 are KGHDR and SFDVKD. In the authors' methods: Reference gene primer amplification yielded estimated nucleated cell counts. TCRdb keeps only in-frame clones here, not all; method: immunoSEQ multiplex PCR. The DNA was the basis for D and trimming; V, J and clone size are from that table. The sample yields about 83,000 clones, about 88% seen once. Sequencing used peripheral blood. The sequence derives from an elderly man with active or convalescent COVID-19. The genes are TRBV24-1 and TRBJ1-2, with 7 bases fitting TRBD1. CDR3: CATSDNRGYTF. The DNA for the CDR3 is TGTGCCACCAGTGATAACAGGGGCTATACCTTC.